These 20 T cell receptor beta chains were all obtained from the same sample, sequenced in a study of T cells in Graves' hyperthyroidism and ophthalmopathy. TCR beta CDR3 region amplification was performed from RNA transcripts. The primer set for the first-round RT-PCR of the TCR CDR3 was HTBI. TCRdb independently ran MiXCR on the multiplex PCR reads; one entry per CDR3 protein. Of some 560,000 distinct CDR3 sequences listed, 15% to 18% are singletons. The sequenced material came from blood. These receptors were collected from a woman aged 25-40 years with Graves' hyperthyroidism.

The chain is built from TRBV7-2 and TRBJ1-5; 7 nucleotides match TRBD1. The germline gives CDR1 SGHTA, CDR2 FQGNSA. V was pared by 0 bases and J by 4 bases, with 0 bases of the junction left unmatched. The CDR3 extends over 14 amino acids. The CDR3 is CASSLAGQNQPQHF. CDR3 bases: TGTGCCAGCAGCTTAGCGGGACAGAATCAGCCCCAGCATTTT.

The CDR3 sequence: CSARGTSGLYNEQFF. The CDR3 DNA is TGCAGTGCTAGAGGGACTAGCGGGCTATACAATGAGCAGTTCTTC. J is TRBJ2-1 and V is TRBV20-1, with TRBD2 identical over 11 bases. CDR1 and CDR2 from the germline V gene are DFQATT and SNEGSKA (reference sequence). The ends lost 1 base at V and 4 bases at J; junction bases unmatched: 3. The CDR3 is 15 residues long.

This clonotype was observed a few times. This chain uses TRBV9 with TRBJ1-1, with a tentative D call TRBD1 (5 bases). Trimming removed 0 bases at V and 8 bases at J, with 17 bases between. Germline CDR1 reads SGDLS; CDR2 reads YYNGEE. This CDR3 is 15 amino acids long. CDR3 sequence reads: CASSVGPGTHREAFF. The CDR3 nucleotides are TGTGCCAGCAGCGTAGGTCCAGGGACCCACCGAGAAGCTTTCTTT.

This clonotype came up a few times. The chain uses TRBV20-1 and TRBJ2-3; 7 nucleotides match TRBD2. This CDR3 has 14 residues. Germline lookup yields CDR1 DFQATT and CDR2 SNEGSKA (reference sequence). The V gene end was trimmed by 5 bases and the J gene end by 1 base; junction bases not matched to a gene: 6. CDR3 in amino acids: CSAQLAQGTDTQYF. The CDR3 nucleotides read TGCAGTGCTCAACTAGCGCAAGGCACAGATACGCAGTATTTT.

The rearrangement links TRBV20-1 to TRBJ2-1, with 8 bases that match TRBD2. V gave up 6 bases and J gave up 13 bases; unmatched junction bases: 8. Germline-derived CDR1 and CDR2 are DFQATT and SNEGSKA (reference sequence). This CDR3 has 11 residues. The CDR3 coding sequence is TGCAGTGCGAATATAGCGGGGATACAGTTCTTC. Protein sequence: CSANIAGIQFF.

Only a few counts were recorded for this clonotype. V gene TRBV10-3 combines with J gene TRBJ1-4; D unresolved. This CDR3 region has 12 residues. The germline V gene has CDR1 ENHRY and CDR2 SYGVKD. V was clipped by 5 bases and J by 8 bases, with 9 bases between them. DNA for the CDR3: TGTGCCATCAGTCCCGGACGGGAAAAACTGTTTTTT. The encoded protein is CAISPGREKLFF.

This chain links TRBV6-2 or TRBV6-3 with TRBJ2-3; 10 bases map to TRBD2. This CDR3 has 15 amino acids. The ends lost 2 bases at V and 4 bases at J; junction bases unmatched: 3. Germline assignment: CDR1 MNHEY and CDR2 SVGEGT. CDR3 sequence reads: CASSYLAGASDTQYF. The CDR3 region has the DNA TGTGCCAGCAGTTACCTAGCGGGAGCATCAGATACGCAGTATTTT.

The J gene is TRBJ2-1, the V gene TRBV10-2; 8 positions match TRBD2. The CDR3 length is 15 residues. Germline assignment: CDR1 WSHSY and CDR2 SAAADI. V lost 3 bases to trimming and J lost 8 bases; unmatched junction nucleotides: 9. CDR3 protein: CASSETGTRRHEQFF. The CDR3 DNA reads as TGCGCCAGCAGTGAAACCGGGACTAGACGGCATGAGCAGTTCTTC.

V and J are TRBV12-3 or TRBV12-4 and TRBJ1-2; 11 positions match TRBD1. The V and J ends lost 1 base and 2 bases, in that order; junction bases with no gene match: 0. CDR3 length: 15 amino acids. The CDR3 reads CASSLGDRGNYGYTF. As DNA, the CDR3 is TGTGCCAGCAGTTTAGGGGACAGGGGGAACTATGGCTACACCTTC.

This chain joins TRBV24-1 and TRBJ2-1, with a weak D call TRBD1 (5 bases). Germline CDR1 KGHDR, CDR2 SFDVKD. The CDR3 runs 14 residues. The ends were cut back, 9 bases at V and 4 bases at J, with 15 bases in the middle. The CDR3 DNA reads TGTGCCACCTACCCAGGGCTTCGGTACAATGAGCAGTTCTTC. Protein: CATYPGLRYNEQFF.

Here the CDR3 reads CASSDFRSLSTDTQYF. The CDR3 nucleotides are TGCGCCAGCAGCGATTTCAGGTCTTTGAGCACAGATACGCAGTATTTT. The chain employs TRBV5-1 and TRBJ2-3; D uncertain. Between the trimmed V and J ends, which lost 4 bases and 0 bases, there was a span of 15 bases. The CDR3 consists of 16 residues. The germline gives CDR1 SGHRS, CDR2 YFSETQ.

This clonotype was found many times. The chain combines TRBV12-3 or TRBV12-4 with TRBJ1-4; D possibly corresponds to TRBD1 (5 bases). CDR3 length equals 15 residues. V was clipped by 1 base and J by 7 bases, with 13 bases between them. The CDR3 region is CASSLGGGSGEKLFF. The CDR3 region has the DNA TGTGCCAGCAGTTTAGGTGGGGGTAGCGGTGAAAAACTGTTTTTT.

This clonotype appeared many times. The genes are TRBV28 and TRBJ1-5; D perhaps matches TRBD1 (6 bases). The V and J ends lost 6 bases and 1 base respectively, with 19 bases between them. CDR1 is MDHEN and CDR2 is SYDVKM in the germline V gene. The CDR3 is made up of 17 amino acids. The CDR3 here is CASSNALGGASNQPQHF. The CDR3 region has the DNA TGTGCCAGCAGCAATGCGTTGGGGGGCGCGAGCAATCAGCCCCAGCATTTT.

The genes are TRBV9 and TRBJ2-3; no reliable D call. Trimming left V 0 bases short and J 6 bases short, with 11 bases between. CDR1 and CDR2 from the germline V gene are SGDLS and YYNGEE. The CDR3 consists of 14 residues. Written as DNA, the CDR3 is TGTGCCAGCAGCGTAGATTCTTATGCGGATACGCAGTATTTT. Translated, it gives CASSVDSYADTQYF.

This clonotype was observed many times. The V gene is TRBV19, the J gene TRBJ2-6, with D perhaps TRBD1 (5 bases). Germline V gives CDR1 LNHDA, CDR2 SQIVND (reference sequence). V lost 7 bases and J lost 6, with 13 bases in between. The CDR3 covers 14 residues. CDR3 amino acids: CASMAGRVANVLTF. DNA for the CDR3: TGTGCCAGTATGGCAGGGCGAGTGGCCAACGTCCTGACTTTC.

This clonotype was detected many times. The J gene is TRBJ1-2, the V gene TRBV18; D call uncertain. The CDR3 has 13 amino acids. CDR1 and CDR2 (germline): KGHSH, LQKENI. With 2 bases removed from V and 10 bases from J, the gap between germline ends came to 14 bases. CDR3 nucleotide sequence: TGTGCCAGCTCACCAAAGGGAATCGGGGACTACACCTTC. Residues: CASSPKGIGDYTF.

This clonotype was seen a few times. A much larger clone differs by one base, so this may be a read error. The chain employs TRBV30 and TRBJ2-1, with D perhaps TRBD1 or TRBD2 (6 bases each). V was cut by 4 bases and J by 8 bases, with 15 bases left in between. The CDR3 extends over 13 amino acids. Germline values: CDR1 GTSNPN, CDR2 SVGIG (reference sequence). The CDR3 loop is CAWNGGGEYEQFF. CDR3 DNA: TGTGCCTGGAATGGGGGCGGGGAATATGAGCAGTTCTTC.

This clonotype was picked up many times. The chain joins TRBV7-6 to TRBJ2-1; 11 bases map to TRBD1. V gave up 5 bases and J gave up 8 bases; unmatched junction bases: 8. This CDR3 contains 15 residues. The germline V gene encodes CDR1 SGHVS and CDR2 FNYEAQ. The CDR3: CASSHGQGAIDEQFF. CDR3 in DNA: TGTGCCAGCAGCCACGGACAGGGGGCTATTGATGAGCAGTTCTTC.

This sequence joins TRBV7-2 and TRBJ2-7; TRBD2 matches at 7 bases. J was trimmed by 4 bases and V by 6 bases; bases with no gene match: 9. Germline V gives CDR1 SGHTA, CDR2 FQGNSA. The CDR3 is made up of 14 amino acids. CDR3 nucleotides: TGTGCCAGCAGGGCCGGGACTACCAAGTACGAGCAGTACTTC. Protein: CASRAGTTKYEQYF.

This rearrangement joins TRBV19 to TRBJ2-3; D ambiguous. Per germline, CDR1 LNHDA and CDR2 SQIVND (reference sequence). The V end was cut by 7 bases, the J end by 2 bases, with 10 bases between. The CDR3 is made up of 13 amino acids. The CDR3 region has the DNA TGTGCCAGTACCCCTACAGCCACAGATACGCAGTATTTT. The encoded protein is CASTPTATDTQYF.